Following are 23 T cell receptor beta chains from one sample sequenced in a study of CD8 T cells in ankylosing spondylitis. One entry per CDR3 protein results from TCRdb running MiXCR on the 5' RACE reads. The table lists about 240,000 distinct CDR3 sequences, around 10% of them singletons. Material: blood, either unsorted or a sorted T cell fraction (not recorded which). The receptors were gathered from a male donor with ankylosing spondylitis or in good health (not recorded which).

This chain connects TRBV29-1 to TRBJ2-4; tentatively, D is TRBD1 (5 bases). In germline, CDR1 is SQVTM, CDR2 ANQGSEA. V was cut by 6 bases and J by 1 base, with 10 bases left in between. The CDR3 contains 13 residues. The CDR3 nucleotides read TGCAGCGTCTCCCCAGGGGCCAAAAACATTCAGTACTTC. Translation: CSVSPGAKNIQYF.

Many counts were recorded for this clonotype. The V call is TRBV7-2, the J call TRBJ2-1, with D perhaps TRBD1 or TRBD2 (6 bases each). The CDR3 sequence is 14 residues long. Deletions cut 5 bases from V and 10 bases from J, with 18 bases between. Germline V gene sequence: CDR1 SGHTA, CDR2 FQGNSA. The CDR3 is CASSRDSSGAEQFF. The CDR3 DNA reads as TGTGCCAGCAGCAGGGACTCCTCGGGGGCGGAGCAGTTCTTC.

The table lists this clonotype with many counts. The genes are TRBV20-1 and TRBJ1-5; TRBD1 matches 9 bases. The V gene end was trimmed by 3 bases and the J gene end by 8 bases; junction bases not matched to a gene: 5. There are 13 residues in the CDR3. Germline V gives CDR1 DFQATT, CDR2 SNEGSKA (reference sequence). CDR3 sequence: CSARDRGPKPQHF. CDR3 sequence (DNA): TGCAGTGCTAGGGACAGGGGCCCAAAGCCCCAGCATTTT.

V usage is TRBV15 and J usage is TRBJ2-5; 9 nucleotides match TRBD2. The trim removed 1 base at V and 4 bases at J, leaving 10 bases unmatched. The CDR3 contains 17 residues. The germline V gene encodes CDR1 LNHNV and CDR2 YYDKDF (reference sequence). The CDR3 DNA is TGTGCCACCAGCAGAGCAACTAGCGGGTCTAACACAGAGACCCAGTACTTC. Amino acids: CATSRATSGSNTETQYF.

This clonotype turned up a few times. The chain's CDR3 is CAWSVSQNTGELFF. The CDR3 nucleotides are TGTGCCTGGAGTGTTTCCCAGAACACCGGGGAGCTGTTTTTT. V is TRBV30 and J is TRBJ2-2; no reliable D call. CDR3 length equals 14 residues. The V end was cut by 0 bases, the J end by 1 base, with 6 bases between. Per the germline V gene, CDR1 is GTSNPN and CDR2 is SVGIG (reference sequence).

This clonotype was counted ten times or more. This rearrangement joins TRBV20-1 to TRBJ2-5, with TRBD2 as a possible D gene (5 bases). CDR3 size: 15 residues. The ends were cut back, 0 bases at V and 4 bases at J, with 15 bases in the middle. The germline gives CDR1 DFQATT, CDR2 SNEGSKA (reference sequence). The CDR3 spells CSAREVRDGPETQYF. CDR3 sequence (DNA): TGCAGTGCTAGAGAGGTCCGGGATGGGCCAGAGACCCAGTACTTC.

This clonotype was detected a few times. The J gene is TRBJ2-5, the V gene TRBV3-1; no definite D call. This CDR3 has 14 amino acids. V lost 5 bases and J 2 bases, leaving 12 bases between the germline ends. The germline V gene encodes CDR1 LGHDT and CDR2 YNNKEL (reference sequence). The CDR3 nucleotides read TGTGCCAGCAGCACCGCTGGTTCTCAAGAGACCCAGTACTTC. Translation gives CASSTAGSQETQYF.

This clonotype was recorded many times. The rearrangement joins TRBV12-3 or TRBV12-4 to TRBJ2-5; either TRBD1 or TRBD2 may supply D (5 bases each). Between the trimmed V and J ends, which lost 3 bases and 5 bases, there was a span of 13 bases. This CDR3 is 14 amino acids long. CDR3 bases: TGTGCCAGCAGTTTGAGGGGATTAGGGGAGACCCAGTACTTC. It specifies CASSLRGLGETQYF.

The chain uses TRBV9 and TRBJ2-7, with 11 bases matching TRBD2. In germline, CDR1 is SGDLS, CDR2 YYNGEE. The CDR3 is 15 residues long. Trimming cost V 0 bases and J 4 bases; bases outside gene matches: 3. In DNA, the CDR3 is TGTGCCAGCAGCGTAGCTAGCGGGGGGCCGTACGAGCAGTACTTC. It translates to CASSVASGGPYEQYF.

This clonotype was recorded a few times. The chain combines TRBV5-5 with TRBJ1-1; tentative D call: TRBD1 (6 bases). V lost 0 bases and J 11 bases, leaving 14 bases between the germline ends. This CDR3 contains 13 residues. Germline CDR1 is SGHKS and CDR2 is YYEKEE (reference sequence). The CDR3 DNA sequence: TGTGCCAGCAGCTTGGTGCTGGGGGCCGAGGCTTTCTTT. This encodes CASSLVLGAEAFF.

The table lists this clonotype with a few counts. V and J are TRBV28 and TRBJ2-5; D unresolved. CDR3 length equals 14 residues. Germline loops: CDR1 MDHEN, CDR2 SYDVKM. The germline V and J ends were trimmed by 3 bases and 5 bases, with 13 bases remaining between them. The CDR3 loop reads CASSLPVPGETQYF. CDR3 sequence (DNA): TGTGCCAGCAGTTTGCCCGTCCCCGGGGAGACCCAGTACTTC.

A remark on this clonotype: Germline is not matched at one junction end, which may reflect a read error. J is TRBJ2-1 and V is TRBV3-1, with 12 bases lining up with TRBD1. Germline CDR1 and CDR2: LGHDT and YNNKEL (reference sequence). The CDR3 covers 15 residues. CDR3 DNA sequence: TGTGCCAGCAACTCCAGGGGACAGGGGGCTGTTGAGCAGCTCTTC. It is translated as CASNSRGQGAVEQLF.

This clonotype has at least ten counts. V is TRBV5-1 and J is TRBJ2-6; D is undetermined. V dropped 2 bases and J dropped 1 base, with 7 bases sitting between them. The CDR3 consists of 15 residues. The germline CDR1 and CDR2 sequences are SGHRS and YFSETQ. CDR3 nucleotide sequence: TGCGCCAGCAGCTTCGTCGGGTCTGGGGCCAACGTCCTGACTTTC. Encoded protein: CASSFVGSGANVLTF.

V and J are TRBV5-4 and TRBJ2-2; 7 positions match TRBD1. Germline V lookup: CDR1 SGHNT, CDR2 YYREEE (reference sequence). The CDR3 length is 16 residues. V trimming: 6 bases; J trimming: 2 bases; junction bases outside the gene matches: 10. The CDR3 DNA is TGTGCCAGCACCATGGACAGGCATATTAACACCGGGGAGCTGTTTTTT. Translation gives CASTMDRHINTGELFF.

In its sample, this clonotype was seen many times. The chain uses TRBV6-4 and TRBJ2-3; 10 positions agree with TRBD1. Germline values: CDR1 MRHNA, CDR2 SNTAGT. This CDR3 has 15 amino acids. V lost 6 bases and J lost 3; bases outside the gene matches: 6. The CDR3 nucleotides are TGTGCCAGCAGCCCCGGACAGGGGGAGACAGATACGCAGTATTTT. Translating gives CASSPGQGETDTQYF.

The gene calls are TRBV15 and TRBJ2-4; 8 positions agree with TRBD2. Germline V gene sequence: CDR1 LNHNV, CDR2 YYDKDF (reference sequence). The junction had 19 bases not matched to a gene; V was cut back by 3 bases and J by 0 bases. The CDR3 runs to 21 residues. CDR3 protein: CATSSPYGGVAGSSAKNIQYF. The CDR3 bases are TGTGCCACCAGCAGTCCCTACGGGGGGGTAGCGGGGTCCTCAGCCAAAAACATTCAGTACTTC.

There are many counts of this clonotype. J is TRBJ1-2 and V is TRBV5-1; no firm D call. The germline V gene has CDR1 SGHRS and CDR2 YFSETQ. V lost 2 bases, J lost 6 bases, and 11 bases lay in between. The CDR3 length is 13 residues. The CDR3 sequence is CASSLSRYDGYTF. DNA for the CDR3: TGCGCCAGCAGCTTATCGCGATACGATGGCTACACCTTC.

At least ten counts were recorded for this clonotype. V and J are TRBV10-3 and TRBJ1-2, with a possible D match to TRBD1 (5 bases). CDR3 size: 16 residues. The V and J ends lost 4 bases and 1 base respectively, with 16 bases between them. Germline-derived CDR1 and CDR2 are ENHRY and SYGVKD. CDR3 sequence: CAISAPRGEDNYGYTF. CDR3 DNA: TGTGCCATCAGTGCCCCCAGAGGGGAAGATAACTATGGCTACACCTTC.

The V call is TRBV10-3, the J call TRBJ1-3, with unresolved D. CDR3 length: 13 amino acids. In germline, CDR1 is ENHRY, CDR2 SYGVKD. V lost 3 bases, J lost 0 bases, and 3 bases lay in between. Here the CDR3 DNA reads TGTGCCATCAGTGACAGCTCTGGAAACACCATATATTTT. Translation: CAISDSSGNTIYF.

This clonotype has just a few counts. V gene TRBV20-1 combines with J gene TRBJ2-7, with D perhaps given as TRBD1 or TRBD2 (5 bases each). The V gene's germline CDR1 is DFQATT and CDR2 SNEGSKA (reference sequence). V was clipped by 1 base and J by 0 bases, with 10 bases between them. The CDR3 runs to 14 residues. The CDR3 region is CSARGDASSYEQYF. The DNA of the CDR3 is TGCAGTGCTAGAGGGGACGCGAGCTCCTACGAGCAGTACTTC.

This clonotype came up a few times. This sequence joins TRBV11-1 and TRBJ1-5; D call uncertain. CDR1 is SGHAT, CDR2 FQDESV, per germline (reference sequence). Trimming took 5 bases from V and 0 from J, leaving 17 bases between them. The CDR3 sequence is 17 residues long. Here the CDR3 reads CASSHPEVRISNQPQHF. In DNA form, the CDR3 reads TGTGCCAGCAGCCATCCCGAAGTGAGGATTAGCAATCAGCCCCAGCATTTT.

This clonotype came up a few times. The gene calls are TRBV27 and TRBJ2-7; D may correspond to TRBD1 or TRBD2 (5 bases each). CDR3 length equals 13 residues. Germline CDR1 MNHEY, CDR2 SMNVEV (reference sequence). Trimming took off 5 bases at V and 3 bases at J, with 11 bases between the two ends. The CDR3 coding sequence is TGTGCCAGCAGTCCCTGGGACGGCTACGAGCAGTACTTC. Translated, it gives CASSPWDGYEQYF.

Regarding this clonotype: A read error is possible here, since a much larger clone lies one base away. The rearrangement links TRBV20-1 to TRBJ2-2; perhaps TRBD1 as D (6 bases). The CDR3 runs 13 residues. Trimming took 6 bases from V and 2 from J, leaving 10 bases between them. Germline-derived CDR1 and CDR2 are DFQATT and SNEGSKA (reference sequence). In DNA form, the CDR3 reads TGCAGTGCGTCGGGACACAACACCGGGGAGCTGTTTTTT. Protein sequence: CSASGHNTGELFF.